These T cell receptor beta chains were read from a single sample in a study of blood T cell repertoires in COVID-19. Profiled with immunoSEQ multiplex PCR; TCRdb holds only in-frame clones, not every one. This table holds roughly 140,000 clones, roughly 86% found once. Sample: peripheral blood. The receptors here all came from an older man with acute or convalescent COVID-19. CDR3s include the opening cysteine and the closing phenylalanine or tryptophan. The order of the fields is D gene, clone size, J gene, V gene, CDR3 DNA, CDR3 protein. The D gene is left open where the match is weak. Clone sizes are given selectively: once, few, many, or a class where the clone is expanded.

TRBD1	NA	TRBJ1-2	TRBV5-6	TGTGCCAGCAGCTTCCCCGGGACAGGGGGAGATGGCTACACCTTC	CASSFPGTGGDGYTF
NA	NA	TRBJ1-1	TRBV7-9	TGTGCCAGCAGCCGAACAGGGACTGAAGCTTTCTTT	CASSRTGTEAFF
TRBD1	NA	TRBJ2-5	TRBV15	TGTGCCACCAGCAGTTATGGACAGGAAGAGACCCAGTACTTC	CATSSYGQEETQYF
NA	NA	TRBJ1-3	TRBV2	TGTGCCAGCAGTGTAAACGGGGGGGGGACTGGAAACACCATATATTTT	CASSVNGGGTGNTIYF
TRBD2	NA	TRBJ2-3	TRBV5-1	TGCGCCAGCAGCTCCGAGGGGCGGGGGGTCACAGATACGCAGTATTTT	CASSSEGRGVTDTQYF
NA	NA	TRBJ2-3	TRBV24-1	TGTGCCACCAGTGCAGGCAGCGGCAGCACAGATACGCAGTATTTT	CATSAGSGSTDTQYF
NA	NA	TRBJ2-2	TRBV11-2	TGTGCCAGCAGCTTAGTATCTCTCGTGACCGGGGAGCTGTTTTTT	CASSLVSLVTGELFF
TRBD1	NA	TRBJ1-5	TRBV27	TGTGCCAGCAGTCCCAGGGGGCTGCTGAATCAGCCCCAGCATTTT	CASSPRGLLNQPQHF
NA	NA	TRBJ2-3	TRBV15	TGTGCCACCAGCACTTGGCAGGGGGGAACAGATACGCAGTATTTT	CATSTWQGGTDTQYF
TRBD1	NA	TRBJ2-7	TRBV27	TGTGCCAGCAGTTCCCCAGGGGGAACTAGGTACGAGCAGTACTTC	CASSSPGGTRYEQYF
TRBD1	once	TRBJ1-2	TRBV5-1	TGCGCCAGCAGCCCGGGACAGGGAGCTTATGGCTACACCTTC	CASSPGQGAYGYTF
TRBD1	few	TRBJ1-2	TRBV28	TGTGCCAGCGGCCATTGGGGGACAGTCAACTATGGCTACACCTTC	CASGHWGTVNYGYTF
NA	NA	TRBJ1-6	TRBV9	TGTGCCAGCAGCGTAGACCCCACGGCGGGCGGATATAATTCACCCCTCCACTTT	CASSVDPTAGGYNSPLHF
NA	NA	TRBJ2-5	TRBV15	TGTGCCACCAGCAGAGCCCCAGGAGAGACCCAGTACTTC	CATSRAPGETQYF